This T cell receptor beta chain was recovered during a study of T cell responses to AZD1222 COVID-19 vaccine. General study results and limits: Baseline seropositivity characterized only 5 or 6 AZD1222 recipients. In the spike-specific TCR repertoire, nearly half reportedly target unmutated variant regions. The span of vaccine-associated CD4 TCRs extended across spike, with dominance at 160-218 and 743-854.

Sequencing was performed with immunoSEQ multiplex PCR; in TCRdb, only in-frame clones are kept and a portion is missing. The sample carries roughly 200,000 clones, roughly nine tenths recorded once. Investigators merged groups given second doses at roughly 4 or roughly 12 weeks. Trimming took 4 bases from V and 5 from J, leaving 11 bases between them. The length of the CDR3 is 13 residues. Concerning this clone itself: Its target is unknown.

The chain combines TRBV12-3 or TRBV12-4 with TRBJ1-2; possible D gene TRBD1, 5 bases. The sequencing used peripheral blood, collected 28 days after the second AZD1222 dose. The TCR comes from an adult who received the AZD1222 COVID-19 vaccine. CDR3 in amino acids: CASSYGGRYGYTF. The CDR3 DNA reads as TGTGCCAGCAGTTACGGGGGGAGGTATGGCTACACCTTC.